The TCR beta chain described here comes from a study of early T cells in non-severe SARS-CoV-2 infection. Study as a whole: Bulk RNA isolated from unsorted whole blood underwent sequencing; chains were not paired. Findings and limits, study-wide: Anti-spike CD8 specificities were favored by VDJdb matching, whose results missed private and CD4 specificities.

This clonotype has ten or more counts. Its antigen is unidentified. Unique molecular identifiers were attached to individual cDNA molecules. TCRdb analysed the 5' RACE reads with MiXCR anew, one entry per CDR3 protein. The table shows about 50,000 distinct CDR3 sequences, with around 6.5% occurring only once. V was shortened by 1 base and J by 3 bases, with 12 bases between the two germline ends. Per germline, CDR1 LGHNA and CDR2 YNFKEQ. This CDR3 spans 15 amino acids. Specimen: whole blood, collected at baseline. The chain couples TRBV4-2 to TRBJ1-1, with D possibly being TRBD1 (5 bases). This clonotype was sampled from an adult who was a healthcare worker with PCR-confirmed SARS-CoV-2 infection or an uninfected control (not recorded which). The CDR3 nucleotides are TGTGCCAGCAGCCAAGGTTCGGGGGGGGACACTGAAGCTTTCTTT. Amino acids: CASSQGSGGDTEAFF.